This is a list of T cell receptor beta chains from one sample in a study of blood T cell repertoires in COVID-19. Profiling relied on immunoSEQ multiplex PCR, and the TCRdb table lists in-frame clones only, not all of them. The table lists around 400,000 clones, roughly nine tenths of them singletons, with around 0.94% in the top ten. The sequenced sample consisted of PBMCs or T cells enriched from blood (not recorded which). Receptor source: a woman between 35 and 50 years old who had been exposed to COVID-19. CDR3s include the opening cysteine and the closing phenylalanine or tryptophan. A D gene is named only where the DNA matches it firmly. For some rows the clone size is stated as once, few or many, or as a class when expanded; others skip it.

J gene	clone size	CDR3 length	D gene	V gene	CDR3 protein	CDR3 DNA
TRBJ2-3	once	14	.	TRBV7-9	CASSFGDSRDTQYF	TGTGCCAGCAGCTTTGGGGACTCCAGGGATACGCAGTATTTT
TRBJ2-1	once	13	.	TRBV24-1	CATRGSGDDEQFF	TGTGCCACCAGGGGGTCAGGGGATGATGAGCAGTTCTTC
TRBJ1-6	once	13	.	TRBV28	CASSFDGPSPLHF	TGTGCCAGCAGTTTTGATGGGCCATCACCCCTCCACTTT
TRBJ2-5	few	11	.	TRBV9	CASGTGETQYF	TGTGCCTCCGGGACTGGAGAGACCCAGTACTTC
TRBJ1-2	.	14	TRBD1	TRBV7-9	CASSANRDRDGYTF	TGTGCCAGCAGCGCCAACCGGGACAGGGATGGCTACACCTTC
TRBJ1-2	.	14	TRBD1	TRBV27	CASSLGTGNYGYTF	TGTGCCAGCAGTTTAGGGACAGGGAACTATGGCTACACCTTC
TRBJ2-7	.	17	.	TRBV7-9	CARSRNYSNQAGSEQYF	TGTGCCAGATCGAGAAACTATAGCAATCAAGCGGGTTCCGAGCAGTACTTC
TRBJ2-7	once	15	TRBD1	TRBV19	CASSVAGTALYEQYF	TGTGCCAGTAGTGTGGCCGGGACAGCCTTATACGAGCAGTACTTC
TRBJ1-3	.	15	TRBD1	TRBV2	CASSAGQGSGNTIYF	TGTGCCAGCAGTGCTGGACAGGGGTCTGGAAACACCATATATTTT
TRBJ1-6	.	15	TRBD1	TRBV5-1	CAHGAGGSNNSPLHF	TGCGCACATGGGGCAGGGGGCTCAAATAATTCACCCCTCCACTTT
TRBJ1-2	.	13	TRBD1	TRBV12-3/TRBV12-4	CASSLTGAGGYTF	TGTGCCAGCAGTTTAACAGGGGCCGGCGGCTACACCTTC
TRBJ1-5	.	17	TRBD1	TRBV6-1	CASSEEAGQGVGQPQHF	TGTGCCAGCAGTGAAGAGGCGGGACAGGGGGTAGGTCAGCCCCAGCATTTT
TRBJ1-1	.	12	TRBD1	TRBV2	CAIGTGDTEAFF	TGTGCCATAGGGACAGGGGACACTGAAGCTTTCTTT
TRBJ1-1	once	11	.	TRBV29-1	CSVERWEEAFF	TGCAGCGTTGAGAGATGGGAGGAAGCTTTCTTT
TRBJ2-2	.	15	.	TRBV9	CASSAFTGSPGELFF	TGTGCCAGCAGCGCATTTACAGGGTCACCCGGGGAGCTGTTTTTT
TRBJ1-5	.	14	TRBD1	TRBV6-1	CASSETGGTRPQHF	TGTGCCAGCAGTGAGACAGGGGGCACGCGGCCCCAGCATTTT
TRBJ1-5	.	16	.	TRBV2	CASSEHAGMGNQPQHF	TGTGCCAGCAGTGAACACGCAGGGATGGGCAATCAGCCCCAGCATTTT
TRBJ2-5	once	16	TRBD1	TRBV3-1/TRBV3-2	CARKERGRLLLETQYF	TGTGCCAGAAAAGAGAGGGGGCGTCTACTCCTCGAGACCCAGTACTTC
TRBJ2-2	.	15	TRBD1	TRBV9	CASSGQGALTGELFF	TGTGCCAGCAGCGGACAGGGGGCGCTGACCGGGGAGCTGTTTTTT
TRBJ2-1	.	15	TRBD2	TRBV24-1	CATSFGGESYNEQFF	TGTGCCACCAGCTTTGGGGGGGAAAGCTACAATGAGCAGTTCTTC
TRBJ1-1	.	16	TRBD1	TRBV5-1	CASSSGGQGLNTEAFF	TGCGCCAGCAGCTCGGGGGGACAGGGGCTGAACACTGAAGCTTTCTTT
TRBJ2-3	.	16	.	TRBV9	CASSVGAGGNTDTQYF	TGTGCCAGCAGCGTAGGGGCAGGGGGGAACACAGATACGCAGTATTTT
TRBJ2-1	.	17	TRBD2	TRBV3-1/TRBV3-2	CASSPRLAGGPANEQFF	TGTGCCAGCAGCCCCCGACTAGCGGGGGGGCCCGCCAATGAGCAGTTCTTC
TRBJ2-2	.	14	.	TRBV2	CASRRTANTGELFF	TGTGCCAGCAGGAGGACAGCGAACACCGGGGAGCTGTTTTTT
TRBJ1-1	few	13	.	TRBV6-5	CASSRQANTEAFF	TGTGCCAGCAGTCGACAGGCGAACACTGAAGCTTTCTTT
TRBJ1-6	.	15	TRBD1	TRBV5-1	CASSLDGDRNSPLHF	TGCGCCAGCAGCTTGGACGGGGACAGGAATTCACCCCTCCACTTT
TRBJ1-2	once	13	TRBD1	TRBV19	CASSDQGAGGYTF	TGTGCCAGTAGTGACCAGGGGGCGGGTGGCTACACCTTC